This T cell receptor (beta chain) came from a study of blood T cell repertoires in COVID-19. The wider study: The United States, Italy and Spain provided the acute and convalescent COVID-19 samples.

Germline-derived CDR1 and CDR2 are SGHNT and YYREEE (reference sequence). CDR3 size: 20 residues. With V trimmed by 4 bases and J by 0 bases, 19 bases remained unmatched. The assay was immunoSEQ multiplex PCR, and TCRdb's table has in-frame clones only and misses some. The sample shows 200,000 or so clones, around 84% of them seen only once. The source material was peripheral blood. The sequence derives from a woman aged 60-70 years who had recovered from COVID-19. The chain links TRBV5-4 to TRBJ2-3; 8 bases are a match to TRBD1. The CDR3 reads CASSGWDRMAFLHSTDTQYF. CDR3 nucleotides: TGTGCCAGCAGCGGATGGGACAGGATGGCCTTCCTTCATAGCACAGATACGCAGTATTTT.